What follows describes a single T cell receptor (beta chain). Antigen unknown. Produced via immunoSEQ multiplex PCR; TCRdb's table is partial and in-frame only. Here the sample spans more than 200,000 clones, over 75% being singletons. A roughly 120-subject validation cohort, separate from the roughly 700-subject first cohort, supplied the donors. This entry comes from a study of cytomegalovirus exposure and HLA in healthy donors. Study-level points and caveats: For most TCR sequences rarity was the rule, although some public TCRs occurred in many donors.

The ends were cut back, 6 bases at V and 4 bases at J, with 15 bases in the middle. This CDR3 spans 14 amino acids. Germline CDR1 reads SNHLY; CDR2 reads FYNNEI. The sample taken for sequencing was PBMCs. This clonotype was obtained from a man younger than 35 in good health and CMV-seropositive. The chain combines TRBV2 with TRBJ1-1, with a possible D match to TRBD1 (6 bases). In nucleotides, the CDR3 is TGTGCCAGCAGCGCGACAGGAGGGATCACTGAAGCTTTCTTT. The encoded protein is CASSATGGITEAFF.